This entry is about one T cell receptor beta chain. The entry originates in a study of blood T cell repertoires in COVID-19. Looking at the study overall: In each case, the material was cDNA or gDNA derived from T cells, B-cell-depleted T cells, or PBMCs.

Participant age was about 18 to 89 years, and participants resided in fewer than 25 US areas. V gave up 6 bases and J gave up 4 bases; unmatched junction bases: 4. The length of the CDR3 is 14 residues. Germline V gene sequence: CDR1 ENHRY, CDR2 SYGVKD. Per the study methods: Reference gene primer amplification gave nucleated cell count estimates. Assay: immunoSEQ multiplex PCR; the TCRdb copy retains only in-frame clones and omits some. V and J calls and clone size come straight from that table; D and trimming were deduced from the DNA. This repertoire shows fewer than 450,000 clones, 88% found once; its top ten account for approximately 2%.

The chain employs TRBV10-3 and TRBJ1-5; 9 bases are a match to TRBD1. Sequenced: PBMCs or T cells enriched from blood (not recorded which). The receptor was derived from a woman aged 40-49 years with acute COVID-19. The CDR3: CAISLGQGNQPQHF. In nucleotides, the CDR3 is TGTGCCATCAGCTTGGGACAGGGTAATCAGCCCCAGCATTTT.